These 26 T cell receptor beta chains originate from one sample sequenced in a study of tumor T cells in aggressive B-cell lymphoma. Generated by immunoSEQ multiplex PCR, the TCRdb table keeps only in-frame clones and is missing some. The repertoire includes about 4,600 clones, 81% of them detected once, and approximately 4.7% sits in the top ten. Material: tumor tissue. All receptors come from an adult with diffuse large B cell lymphoma.

This clone was seen only a few times. The CDR3 nucleotides read TGTGCCAGCAGCCTCGGGGGACAGCGGAATCAGCCCCAGCATTTT. Translated, it gives CASSLGGQRNQPQHF. V usage is TRBV6-5 and J usage is TRBJ1-5, with TRBD1 matching 7 bases. The V gene's germline CDR1 is MNHEY and CDR2 SVGAGI. The CDR3 spans 15 residues. V lost 6 bases to trimming and J lost 4 bases; unmatched junction nucleotides: 9.

The chain carries TRBV28 and TRBJ2-3, with 14 nucleotides matching TRBD2. CDR1 and CDR2 (germline): MDHEN, SYDVKM. Trimming at V came to 5 bases and at J to 5 bases, leaving 9 bases not matched to a gene. CDR3 length: 17 residues. CDR3 nucleotide sequence: TGTGCCAGCAGTCCGACGACTAGCGGGGGGGAAGGAGATACGCAGTATTTT. Protein: CASSPTTSGGEGDTQYF.

The chain has TRBV13 and TRBJ1-1, with no clear D. Germline-derived CDR1 and CDR2 are PRHDT and FYEKMQ (reference sequence). Trimming shortened V by 7 bases and J by 1 base, and 16 bases separated the two germline ends. CDR3 length equals 15 residues. The CDR3 sequence: CASMGYGRGNTEAFF. As DNA, the CDR3 is TGTGCCAGCATGGGTTACGGCCGAGGGAACACTGAAGCTTTCTTT.

This clone was observed a handful of times. This sequence joins TRBV7-2 and TRBJ1-4; TRBD1 matches at 8 bases. Germline V lookup: CDR1 SGHTA, CDR2 FQGNSA. The CDR3 is 15 amino acids. J gave up 8 bases and V 3 bases, and 8 bases lay outside the gene matches. The CDR3 spells CASSFNGRGREKLFF. The CDR3 DNA sequence: TGTGCCAGCAGCTTCAATGGCAGGGGGCGGGAAAAACTGTTTTTT.

The CDR3 DNA reads as TGTGCCAGCAGCGAGGGGACTAGCGGGAGGAATGAGCAGTTCTTC. Encoded protein: CASSEGTSGRNEQFF. The J gene is TRBJ2-1, the V gene TRBV11-1; TRBD2 matches at 15 bases. Looked up from germline, CDR1 is SGHAT and CDR2 is FQDESV (reference sequence). The junction had 3 bases not matched to a gene; V was cut back by 5 bases and J by 7 bases. The CDR3 extends over 15 amino acids.

The rearrangement links TRBV5-1 to TRBJ1-1; 7 positions match TRBD1. The CDR3 consists of 14 residues. Germline CDR1 reads SGHRS; CDR2 reads YFSETQ. V was clipped by 7 bases and J by 1 base; unmatched bases: 7. As DNA, the CDR3 is TGCGCCAGCGGGAAGGGGGCAGAGAACACTGAAGCTTTCTTT. It yields the protein CASGKGAENTEAFF.

This CDR3 reads CAISESADTGGTEAFF. CDR3 sequence (DNA): TGTGCCATCAGTGAGTCTGCCGATACAGGGGGCACTGAAGCTTTCTTT. The rearrangement joins TRBV10-3 to TRBJ1-1; 8 bases align to TRBD1. The CDR3 is 16 residues long. The J segment lost 4 bases and the V segment lost 0 bases, leaving 7 bases of the junction unmatched. From germline, CDR1 is ENHRY and CDR2 SYGVKD.

The chain carries TRBV2 and TRBJ1-1, with 8 nucleotides matching TRBD1. Unmatched junction bases numbered 6, after V lost 6 bases and J lost 6 bases. CDR3 length: 13 amino acids. CDR1 is SNHLY and CDR2 is FYNNEI in the germline V gene. The CDR3 coding sequence is TGTGCCAGCAGCGAGACAGGGGTCCCTGAAGCTTTCTTT. Protein sequence: CASSETGVPEAFF.

This chain uses TRBV6-5 with TRBJ2-1; TRBD2 aligns across 9 bases. The V gene's germline CDR1 is MNHEY and CDR2 SVGAGI. The CDR3 sequence is 14 residues long. V shed 4 bases, J shed 9 bases, and the junction held 7 bases outside the gene matches. DNA of the CDR3: TGTGCCAGCAGTTCCCCTCTAGCGGGACGTGAGCAGTTCTTC. This translates into CASSSPLAGREQFF.

The chain joins TRBV7-7 to TRBJ2-3; no clear D gene. The germline gives CDR1 SSHAT, CDR2 FNYEAQ (reference sequence). CDR3 length: 14 amino acids. V dropped 5 bases and J dropped 4 bases, with 13 bases sitting between them. The CDR3 spells CASSPDPAADTQYF. Here the CDR3 DNA reads TGTGCCAGCAGCCCGGATCCGGCGGCAGATACGCAGTATTTT. The full variable domain, with the rest looked up from reference TRBV7-7 and TRBJ2-3, is GAGVSQSPRYKVTKRGQDVTLRCDPISSHATLYWYQQALGQGPEFLTYFNYEAQPDKSGLPSDRFSAERPEGSISTLTIQRTEQRDSAMYRCASSPDPAADTQYFGPGTRLTVL.

This CDR3 is CASSLGRDSYETQYF. DNA for the CDR3: TGTGCCAGCAGCTTGGGACGGGACAGCTACGAGACCCAGTACTTC. V gene TRBV11-1 combines with J gene TRBJ2-5, with 7 bases matching TRBD1. The CDR3 extends over 15 amino acids. The V and J ends lost 3 bases and 5 bases, in that order; junction bases with no gene match: 9. The V gene's germline CDR1 is SGHAT and CDR2 FQDESV (reference sequence).

Details on this clone: Additional DNA sequences in this sample encode the identical CDR3. The chain couples TRBV7-9 to TRBJ2-3, with 12 bases that match TRBD2. The CDR3 covers 18 residues. The V gene end was trimmed by 5 bases and the J gene end by 2 bases; junction bases not matched to a gene: 11. Per germline, CDR1 SEHNR and CDR2 FQNEAQ (reference sequence). The CDR3: CASSDPGLAGGSTDTQYF. The CDR3 DNA is TGTGCCAGCAGCGACCCGGGACTAGCGGGTGGCTCCACAGATACGCAGTATTTT.

V is TRBV28 and J is TRBJ1-5; 7 positions match TRBD1. V was clipped by 7 bases and J by 11 bases; unmatched bases: 8. The CDR3 sequence is 12 residues long. Looked up from germline, CDR1 is MDHEN and CDR2 is SYDVKM. The CDR3 protein is CASTGDSRTQHF. The CDR3 DNA is TGTGCCAGCACCGGGGACAGCCGGACCCAGCATTTT.

The chain couples TRBV11-2 to TRBJ2-7, with D perhaps matching TRBD1 (6 bases). This CDR3 is built from 14 residues. Trimming pared 5 bases from V and 6 bases from J, leaving 17 bases between. Germline lookup yields CDR1 SGHAT and CDR2 FQNNGV. CDR3 protein: CASSPTGSSREQYF. The CDR3 nucleotides read TGTGCCAGCAGCCCCACAGGGAGTAGCCGCGAGCAGTACTTC. The full variable domain, in which reference TRBV11-2 and TRBJ2-7 provide the parts outside the CDR3, is EAGVAQSPRYKIIEKRQSVAFWCNPISGHATLYWYQQILGQGPKLLIQFQNNGVVDDSQLPKDRFSAERLKGVDSTLKIQPAKLEDSAVYLCASSPTGSSREQYFGPGTRLTVT.

To note about this clone: Its ends do not fully match the called genes, so a read error is possible. This same CDR3 is encoded by further DNA sequences in the sample. V and J are TRBV6-5 and TRBJ1-6; a possible D gene is TRBD1 (5 bases). The CDR3 runs to 15 residues. The V gene's germline CDR1 is MNHEY and CDR2 SVGAGI. As DNA, the CDR3 is TGTGCCAGCAGCACACTACTCAGGGAAAATTCCCCCCTCCACTTT. This codes for CASSTLLRENSPLHF.

This chain connects TRBV23-1 to TRBJ2-7; TRBD1 might be the D (5 bases). TRBV23-1 counts as an open reading frame of uncertain function. The CDR3 extends over 13 amino acids. The V end lost 4 bases, the J end lost 2 bases, and 9 bases lay between the germline ends. In DNA form, the CDR3 reads TGCGCCAGCAGTCCGGACAAAACCTACGAGCAGTACTTC. It yields the protein CASSPDKTYEQYF.

The chain has TRBV29-1 and TRBJ1-2, with a possible D match to TRBD1 (5 bases). The CDR3 loop spans 13 amino acids. Germline V gives CDR1 SQVTM, CDR2 ANQGSEA. V was trimmed by 6 bases and J by 8 bases, leaving 19 bases between them. CDR3 region: CSVRASGGKGYTF. CDR3 coding DNA: TGCAGCGTCCGGGCCTCGGGGGGGAAGGGCTACACCTTC.

This chain uses TRBV5-8 with TRBJ1-5; no clear D. The V and J ends lost 4 bases and 5 bases respectively, with 16 bases between them. This CDR3 spans 15 amino acids. In germline, CDR1 is SGHTS, CDR2 YDEGEE. The CDR3 DNA reads as TGTGCCAGCAGCCCGATCGAGACATCTTATCAGCCCCAGCATTTT. Translated: CASSPIETSYQPQHF.

The chain is built from TRBV30 and TRBJ1-1; 10 bases agree with TRBD1. Germline-derived CDR1 and CDR2 are GTSNPN and SVGIG (reference sequence). CDR3 length equals 14 residues. V dropped 2 bases and J dropped 4; count of bases not matched to a gene: 4. The CDR3 spells CAWSRQGAGTEAFF. In DNA form, the CDR3 reads TGTGCCTGGAGTCGACAGGGGGCCGGCACTGAAGCTTTCTTT.

V and J are TRBV2 and TRBJ1-5; D is unresolved. The CDR3 is made up of 13 amino acids. Germline values: CDR1 SNHLY, CDR2 FYNNEI. V gave up 3 bases and J gave up 3 bases, with 6 bases separating them. CDR3 nucleotide sequence: TGTGCCAGCAGTGAGGGCCCCAATCAGCCCCAGCATTTT. Encoded protein: CASSEGPNQPQHF.

The CDR3 spells CASSSPGGQETQYF. CDR3 coding DNA: TGTGCCAGCAGCTCCCCGGGGGGACAAGAGACCCAGTACTTC. J is TRBJ2-5 and V is TRBV13; 7 nucleotides align to TRBD2. V lost 4 bases to trimming and J lost 2 bases; unmatched junction nucleotides: 4. Germline CDR1 reads PRHDT; CDR2 reads FYEKMQ (reference sequence). The CDR3 totals 14 residues.

The rearrangement links TRBV4-2 to TRBJ1-2; 7 positions agree with TRBD1. CDR3 length: 17 amino acids. CDR1 is LGHNA and CDR2 is YNFKEQ in the germline V gene. After removal of 3 bases from V and 6 bases from J, the junction contained 16 bases not matched to a gene. Here the CDR3 reads CASSQPGQRRGYDGYTF. CDR3 DNA: TGTGCCAGCAGCCAGCCGGGACAGAGAAGGGGATACGATGGCTACACCTTC.

This chain links TRBV11-3 with TRBJ1-1; no clear D gene. This CDR3 comprises 13 residues. The V end was cut by 1 base, the J end by 1 base, with 4 bases between. In germline, CDR1 is SGHNT, CDR2 YENEEA. The CDR3 region is CASSLGQNTEAFF. As DNA, the CDR3 is TGTGCCAGCAGCTTAGGACAGAACACTGAAGCTTTCTTT.

The chain is built from TRBV6-1 and TRBJ2-7; D possibly corresponds to TRBD2 (6 bases). Germline CDR1 reads MNHNS; CDR2 reads SASEGT. This CDR3 contains 13 residues. Deletions cut 6 bases from V and 7 bases from J, with 16 bases between. This chain's CDR3 is CASSGTPQREQYF. The CDR3 DNA sequence: TGTGCCAGCAGCGGGACTCCTCAAAGGGAGCAGTACTTC.

V usage is TRBV27 and J usage is TRBJ1-6; weak D call: TRBD1 (5 bases). The CDR3 is 13 amino acids. V was shortened by 7 bases and J by 6 bases, with 10 bases between the two germline ends. CDR1 and CDR2 from the germline V gene are MNHEY and SMNVEV (reference sequence). DNA for the CDR3: TGTGCCAGCACCTTAAGGGGTAATTCACCCCTCCACTTT. This encodes CASTLRGNSPLHF.

V gene TRBV28 combines with J gene TRBJ1-5; 7 bases map to TRBD1. The length of the CDR3 is 15 residues. V lost 5 bases, J lost 6 bases, and 10 bases stayed unmatched. Germline assignment: CDR1 MDHEN and CDR2 SYDVKM. The CDR3 loop is CASSPLKGAVQPQHF. The CDR3 bases are TGTGCCAGCAGTCCCCTTAAGGGGGCGGTTCAGCCCCAGCATTTT. The full variable domain, with the rest looked up from reference TRBV28 and TRBJ1-5, is DVKVTQSSRYLVKRTGEKVFLECVQDMDHENMFWYRQDPGLGLRLIYFSYDVKMKEKGDIPEGYSVSREKKERFSLILESASTNQTSMYLCASSPLKGAVQPQHFGDGTRLSIL.